Below, one TCR beta chain is given with its context. Participants were aged about 18 to 90 years, lived in about two dozen US areas, and enrolled virtually. This entry is derived from a study of blood T cell repertoires in COVID-19. Study-wide background: Italy, Spain and the United States were the sources of the convalescent and acute COVID-19 samples. The analysed material was cDNA or gDNA that came from T cells, B-cell-depleted T cells, or PBMCs.

The CDR3 runs 13 residues. Trimming stripped 8 bases from V and 2 bases from J, with 10 bases between. Here immunoSEQ multiplex PCR was the method, and the copy in TCRdb shows in-frame clones only, minus some. The sample records roughly 270,000 clones, approximately 80% being singletons. Sequencing was performed on PBMCs or T cells enriched from blood (not recorded which). This clonotype originated in a man in his forties who had been exposed to COVID-19. The chain carries TRBV12-3 or TRBV12-4 and TRBJ1-5; TRBD1 might be the D (5 bases). The CDR3 region is CASQGLGNQPQHF. The CDR3 coding sequence is TGTGCCAGCCAGGGCCTTGGCAATCAGCCCCAGCATTTT.